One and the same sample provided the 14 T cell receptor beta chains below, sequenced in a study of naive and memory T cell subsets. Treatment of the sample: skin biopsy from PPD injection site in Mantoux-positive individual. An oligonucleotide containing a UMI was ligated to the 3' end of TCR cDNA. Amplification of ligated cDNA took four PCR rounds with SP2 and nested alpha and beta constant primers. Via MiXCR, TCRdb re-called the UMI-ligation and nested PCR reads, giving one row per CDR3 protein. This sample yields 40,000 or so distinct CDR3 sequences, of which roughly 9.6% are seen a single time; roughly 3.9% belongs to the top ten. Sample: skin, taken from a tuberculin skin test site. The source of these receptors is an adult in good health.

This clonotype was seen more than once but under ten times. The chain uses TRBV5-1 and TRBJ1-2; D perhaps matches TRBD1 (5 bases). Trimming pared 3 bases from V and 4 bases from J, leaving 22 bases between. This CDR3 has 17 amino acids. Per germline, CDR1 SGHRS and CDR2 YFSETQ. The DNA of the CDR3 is TGCGCCAGCAGCTCCCGCCCTGATACGGACAAGACCTATGGCTACACCTTC. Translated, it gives CASSSRPDTDKTYGYTF.

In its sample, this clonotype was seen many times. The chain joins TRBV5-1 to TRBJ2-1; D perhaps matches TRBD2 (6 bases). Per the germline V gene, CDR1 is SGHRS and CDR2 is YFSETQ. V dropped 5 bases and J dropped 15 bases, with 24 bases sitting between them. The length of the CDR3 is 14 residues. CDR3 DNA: TGCGCCAGCAGTTGGTCCCGGGACTCCCATTTTAGGTTCTTC. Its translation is CASSWSRDSHFRFF. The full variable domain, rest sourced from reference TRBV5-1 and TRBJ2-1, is KAGVTQTPRYLIKTRGQQVTLSCSPISGHRSVSWYQQTPGQGLQFLFEYFSETQRNKGNFPGRFSGRQFSNSRSEMNVSTLELGDSALYLCASSWSRDSHFRFFGPGTRLTVL.

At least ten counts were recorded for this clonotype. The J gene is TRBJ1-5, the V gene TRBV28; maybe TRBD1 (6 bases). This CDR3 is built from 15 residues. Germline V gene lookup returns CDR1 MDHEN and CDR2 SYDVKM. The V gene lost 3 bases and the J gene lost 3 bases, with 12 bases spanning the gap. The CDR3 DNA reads TGTGCCAGCAGTTTTTCAGGGGCCTACAATCAGCCCCAGCATTTT. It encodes CASSFSGAYNQPQHF.

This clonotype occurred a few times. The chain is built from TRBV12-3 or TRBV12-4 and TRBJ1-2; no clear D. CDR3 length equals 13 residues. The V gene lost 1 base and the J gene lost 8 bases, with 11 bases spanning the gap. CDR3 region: CASSLGSSKGYTF. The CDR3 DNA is TGTGCCAGCAGTTTAGGAAGTTCGAAAGGCTACACCTTC.

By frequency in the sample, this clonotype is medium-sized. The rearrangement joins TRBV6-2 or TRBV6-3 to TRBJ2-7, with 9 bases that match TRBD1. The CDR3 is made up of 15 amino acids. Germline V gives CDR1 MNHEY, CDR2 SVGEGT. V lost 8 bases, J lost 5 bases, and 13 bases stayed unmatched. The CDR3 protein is CASDSARDRAHEQYF. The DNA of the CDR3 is TGTGCCAGCGACTCGGCCCGGGACAGGGCCCACGAGCAGTACTTC.

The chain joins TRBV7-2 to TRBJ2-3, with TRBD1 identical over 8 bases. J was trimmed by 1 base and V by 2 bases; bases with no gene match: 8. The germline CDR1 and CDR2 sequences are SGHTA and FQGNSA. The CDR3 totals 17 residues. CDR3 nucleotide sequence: TGTGCCAGCAGCTTACCACAGACAGGGGCTTGCACAGATACGCAGTATTTT. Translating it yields CASSLPQTGACTDTQYF.

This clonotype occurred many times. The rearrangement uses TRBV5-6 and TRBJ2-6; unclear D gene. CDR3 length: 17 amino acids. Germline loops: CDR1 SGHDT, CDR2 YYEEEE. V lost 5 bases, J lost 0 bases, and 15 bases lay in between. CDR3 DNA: TGTGCCAGCAGGTGGTCCATTAGAAGCTCTGGGGCCAACGTCCTGACTTTC. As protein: CASRWSIRSSGANVLTF.

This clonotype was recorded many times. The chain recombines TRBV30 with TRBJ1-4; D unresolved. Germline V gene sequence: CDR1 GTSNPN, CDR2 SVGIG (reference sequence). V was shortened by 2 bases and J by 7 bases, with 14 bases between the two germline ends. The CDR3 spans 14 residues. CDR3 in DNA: TGTGCCTGGAGTCCGGCACAAAGGACTGAAAAACTGTTTTTT. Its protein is CAWSPAQRTEKLFF.

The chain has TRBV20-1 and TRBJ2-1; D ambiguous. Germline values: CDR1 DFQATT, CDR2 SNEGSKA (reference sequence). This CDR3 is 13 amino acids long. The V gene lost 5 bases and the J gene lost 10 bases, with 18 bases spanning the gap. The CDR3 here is CSADNRLGHEQFF. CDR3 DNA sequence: TGCAGTGCTGATAACCGCCTGGGTCACGAGCAGTTCTTC.

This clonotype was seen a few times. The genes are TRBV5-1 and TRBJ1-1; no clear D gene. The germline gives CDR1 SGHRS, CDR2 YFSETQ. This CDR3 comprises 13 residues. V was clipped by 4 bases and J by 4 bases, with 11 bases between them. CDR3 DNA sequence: TGCGCCAGCAGCCTTTCAAGGGTCACTGAAGCTTTCTTT. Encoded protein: CASSLSRVTEAFF.

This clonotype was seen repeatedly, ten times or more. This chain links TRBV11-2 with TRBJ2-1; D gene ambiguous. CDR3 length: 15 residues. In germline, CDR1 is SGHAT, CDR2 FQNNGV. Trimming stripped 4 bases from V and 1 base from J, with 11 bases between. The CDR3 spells CASSSQTGSYNEQFF. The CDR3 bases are TGTGCCAGCAGCTCTCAGACGGGTTCCTACAATGAGCAGTTCTTC. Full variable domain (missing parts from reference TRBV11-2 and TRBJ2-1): EAGVAQSPRYKIIEKRQSVAFWCNPISGHATLYWYQQILGQGPKLLIQFQNNGVVDDSQLPKDRFSAERLKGVDSTLKIQPAKLEDSAVYLCASSSQTGSYNEQFFGPGTRLTVL.

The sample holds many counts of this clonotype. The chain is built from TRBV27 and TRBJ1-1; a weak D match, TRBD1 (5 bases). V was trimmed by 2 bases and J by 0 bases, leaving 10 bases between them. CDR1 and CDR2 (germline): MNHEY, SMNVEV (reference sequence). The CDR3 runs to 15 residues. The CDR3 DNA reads TGTGCCAGCAGTTTAAAAAGGGGCATGAACACTGAAGCTTTCTTT. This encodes CASSLKRGMNTEAFF.

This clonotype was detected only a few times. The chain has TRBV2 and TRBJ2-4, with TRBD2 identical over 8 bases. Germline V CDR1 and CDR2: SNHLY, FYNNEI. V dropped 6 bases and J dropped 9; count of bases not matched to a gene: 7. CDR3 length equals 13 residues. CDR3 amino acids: CASSGGAGRIQYF. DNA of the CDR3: TGTGCCAGCAGCGGGGGGGCAGGTCGCATTCAGTACTTC.

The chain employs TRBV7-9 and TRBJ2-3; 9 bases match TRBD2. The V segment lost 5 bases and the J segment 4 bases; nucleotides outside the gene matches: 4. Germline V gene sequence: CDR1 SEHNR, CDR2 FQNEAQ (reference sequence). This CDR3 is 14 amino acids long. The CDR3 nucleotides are TGTGCCAGCAGCCGCAGCGGGGGGCCAGATACGCAGTATTTT. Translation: CASSRSGGPDTQYF. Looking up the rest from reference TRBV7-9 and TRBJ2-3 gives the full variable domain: DTGVSQNPRHKITKRGQNVTFRCDPISEHNRLYWYRQTLGQGPEFLTYFQNEAQLEKSRLLSDRFSAERPKGSFSTLEIQRTEQGDSAMYLCASSRSGGPDTQYFGPGTRLTVL.